The rows below give T cell receptor beta chains drawn from one sample of a study of T cells in Graves' hyperthyroidism and ophthalmopathy. Via MiXCR, TCRdb re-called the multiplex PCR reads, giving one row per CDR3 protein. This repertoire shows approximately 370,000 distinct CDR3 sequences, approximately 18% found once; its top ten account for 30% to 40%. Source material: blood. The receptor source for this set is a woman under 40 with Graves' hyperthyroidism that later progressed to Graves' ophthalmopathy. Each CDR3 is given with its conserved first and last residue. Fields, in order: J gene, D gene, V gene, clone size, CDR3 DNA, CDR3 protein. The D gene is left open where the match is weak. Part of the rows lack a size; the others show once, few, many or a class for expanded clones.

>TRBJ1-2|NA|TRBV19|NA
TGTGCCAGTAACCCAGTAGGGTCCGTGGACAGACGGAGTGGCTACACCTTC
CASNPVGSVDRRSGYTF
>TRBJ2-5|NA|TRBV5-1|many
TGCGCCAGCAGCTTGGCCCGGTGGGATGATGAGACCCAGTACTTC
CASSLARWDDETQYF
>TRBJ1-2|NA|TRBV27|many
TGTGCCAGCAGTTCCCACAGCGCTAACTATGGCTACACCTTC
CASSSHSANYGYTF
>TRBJ2-1|TRBD2|TRBV12-5|NA
TGTGCTAGTGGAGCAGCCGGGACTAGCGTCAGCAATGAGCAGTTCTTC
CASGAAGTSVSNEQFF
>TRBJ2-7|NA|TRBV7-8|many
TGTGCCAGCAGCTTAGCGTCCCAGGACAGCCGGAGGCCCTACGAGCAGTACTTC
CASSLASQDSRRPYEQYF
>TRBJ2-7|TRBD2|TRBV27|few
TGTGCCAGCAGTTTCTTAGCGGGAGAGGATAACATCTCCTACGAGCAGTACTTC
CASSFLAGEDNISYEQYF
>TRBJ2-1|TRBD2|TRBV15|few
TGTGCCACGTCGGGACTAGCGGGATTCTTTTACAATGAGCAGTTCTTC
CATSGLAGFFYNEQFF
>TRBJ2-3|TRBD2|TRBV20-1|many
TGCAGTGCGAATCCCGGGACTAGCGGGAGAAATATAGATACGCAGTATTTT
CSANPGTSGRNIDTQYF
>TRBJ2-2|NA|TRBV24-1|NA
TGTGCCACCAGTGATTTTTCGGGGGAGGCGGACGGGGAGCTGTTTTTT
CATSDFSGEADGELFF
>TRBJ1-5|NA|TRBV27|many
TGTGCCAGCAGCCCTCTGCCCGCAACAGGGTGGCGCGCTGGTGGGAATAGCAATCAGCCCCAGCATTTT
CASSPLPATGWRAGGNSNQPQHF
>TRBJ2-7|NA|TRBV29-1|many
TGCAGCGTGACACCCACGGGGGCAGCCTACGAGCAGTACTTC
CSVTPTGAAYEQYF
>TRBJ2-3|TRBD2|TRBV2|NA
TGTGCCAGCAGTAGCACTAGCGGGAGTGGAGATACGCAGTATTTT
CASSSTSGSGDTQYF
>TRBJ2-2|NA|TRBV24-1|many
TGTGCCACCAGTGGAAGAGACAGGCCCACCGGGGAGCTGTTTTTT
CATSGRDRPTGELFF
>TRBJ2-1|TRBD1|TRBV11-2|NA
TGTGCCAGCAGCTTGGGGACAGTAAACAATGAGCAGTTCTTC
CASSLGTVNNEQFF
>TRBJ2-7|TRBD1|TRBV3-1|NA
TGTGCCAGCAGCCCATGGGACAGGGGGCTAGGGGAGCAGTACTTC
CASSPWDRGLGEQYF
>TRBJ1-1|NA|TRBV12-3/TRBV12-4|many
TGTGCCAGCACGCGGGGGCGAAGGACTGAAGCTTTCTTT
CASTRGRRTEAFF
>TRBJ1-1|NA|TRBV27|many
TGTGCCAGCAGTCCGGGTACCTCTCACCGCGCTTTCTTT
CASSPGTSHRAFF
>TRBJ2-7|TRBD1|TRBV11-3|many
TGTGCCAGCAGCCTAACAGGGGATTACGAGCAGTACTTC
CASSLTGDYEQYF
>TRBJ2-3|TRBD2|TRBV28|NA
TGTGCCAGCAGTCCCCTACTAGCGGGTCACACAGATACGCAGTATTTT
CASSPLLAGHTDTQYF
>TRBJ1-4|NA|TRBV2|many
TGTGCCAGCAGTTTCGACAGGCGGGATGAAAAACTGTTTTTT
CASSFDRRDEKLFF
>TRBJ2-6|TRBD2|TRBV3-1|NA
TGTGCCAGCAGCCAGAGACTAGCGTACTCTGGGGCCAACGTCCTGACTTTC
CASSQRLAYSGANVLTF
>TRBJ2-2|NA|TRBV14|many
TGTGCCAGCAGCCGGAACACCGGGGAGCTGTTTTTT
CASSRNTGELFF
>TRBJ2-7|NA|TRBV5-5|many
TGTGCCAGCAGCCCCTGGCCAGACGAAAGCTCCTACGAGCAGTACTTC
CASSPWPDESSYEQYF
>TRBJ2-5|TRBD2|TRBV11-2|many
TGTGCCAGCAGTTACGACGAGACTAGCTTCGAGACCCAGTACTTC
CASSYDETSFETQYF
>TRBJ2-3|TRBD2|TRBV15|many
TGTGCCACCAGCAGAGGGTACCCCGGACTAGCGTCTGATACGCAGTATTTT
CATSRGYPGLASDTQYF
>TRBJ2-1|NA|TRBV11-2|many
TGTGCCAGCAGCTTAAGGCGGAGACCCCTCTACAATGAGCAGTTCTTC
CASSLRRRPLYNEQFF
>TRBJ2-2|NA|TRBV7-2|many
TGTGCCAGCAGCCCCCGCTCGTACAGGGAGTTTTCCAACACCGGGGAGCTGTTTTTT
CASSPRSYREFSNTGELFF
>TRBJ2-5|TRBD2|TRBV19|NA
TGTGCCAGTAGCTCCCCGTCGTTTAGCGGGGGAATAGAGACCCAGTACTTC
CASSSPSFSGGIETQYF
>TRBJ2-3|NA|TRBV6-1|many
TGTGCCAGCAGGCGGGGTTATCTCACAGATACGCAGTATTTT
CASRRGYLTDTQYF
>TRBJ1-2|NA|TRBV7-8|many
TGTGCCAGCAGCTTTAGGACAGTCTTGAACTATGGCTACACCTTC
CASSFRTVLNYGYTF
>TRBJ1-2|NA|TRBV7-9|few
TGTGCCAGCAGCTTACTCACAGGTCCCGGCTACACCTTC
CASSLLTGPGYTF
>TRBJ2-1|NA|TRBV28|many
TGTGCAACCACGATGGGACCGATGGGCTCCTACAATGAGCAGTTCTTC
CATTMGPMGSYNEQFF
>TRBJ2-3|TRBD1|TRBV5-5|many
TGTGCCAGCAGCGGGACAGGGGTCGCAGATACGCAGTATTTT
CASSGTGVADTQYF
>TRBJ1-1|NA|TRBV6-1|many
TGTGCCAGCACCGTGGGGACCAGAGAAGCTTTCTTT
CASTVGTREAFF
>TRBJ1-6|NA|TRBV5-1|many
TGCGCCAGCAGCTTGATGGAGCTGAATAATTCACCCCTCCACTTT
CASSLMELNNSPLHF
>TRBJ2-7|TRBD1|TRBV30|many
TGTGCCTGGAGCAGGGGACAGACCTACGAGCAGTACTTC
CAWSRGQTYEQYF
>TRBJ2-3|NA|TRBV18|NA
TGTGCCAGCTCTCGGGGGTCTAGCGAAGATACGCAGTATTTT
CASSRGSSEDTQYF
>TRBJ1-4|NA|TRBV20-1|few
TGCAGTGTGAGCACAACTAATGAAAAACTGTTTTTT
CSVSTTNEKLFF
>TRBJ1-6|NA|TRBV5-6|many
TGTGCCAGCAGCGGCCCGATTCGTACGCATAATTCACCCCTCCACTTT
CASSGPIRTHNSPLHF
>TRBJ2-1|TRBD2|TRBV7-8|few
TGTGCCAGCAGCTCCCCGGGACTATTCAATGAGCAGTTCTTC
CASSSPGLFNEQFF
>TRBJ2-1|NA|TRBV10-2|few
TGCGCCAGCAGTGACCCCAGGGGGGCGGTTTATGAGCAGTTCTTC
CASSDPRGAVYEQFF
>TRBJ2-3|NA|TRBV3-1|many
TGTGCCAGCAGCCAAGGGACTCGAGATACGCAGTATTTT
CASSQGTRDTQYF
>TRBJ2-7|NA|TRBV20-1|NA
TGCAGTGCTAGAGACTACTACGAGCAGTACTTC
CSARDYYEQYF
>TRBJ2-2|NA|TRBV11-2|many
TGTGCCAGCAGCTTATATACAGACACCGGGGAGCTGTTTTTT
CASSLYTDTGELFF
>TRBJ2-7|TRBD2|TRBV3-1|many
TGTGCCAGCAGCCAAGACGGAACGGGAGGTACCTACGAGCAGTACTTC
CASSQDGTGGTYEQYF
>TRBJ2-1|NA|TRBV30|many
TGTGCCAGGGGGGGATACAATGAGCAGTTCTTC
CARGGYNEQFF
>TRBJ2-5|NA|TRBV4-2|many
TGTGCCAGCAGCCAAGCTCCACAAGAGACCCAGTACTTC
CASSQAPQETQYF
>TRBJ2-2|TRBD1|TRBV30|NA
TGTGCCTGGACTGGACAGGGTTACACCGGGGAGCTGTTTTTT
CAWTGQGYTGELFF
>TRBJ2-5|NA|TRBV7-9|many
TGTGCCAGCAGCTTAGACGGCCAGGATGAGTACCAAGAGACCCAGTACTTC
CASSLDGQDEYQETQYF
>TRBJ2-7|TRBD2|TRBV6-1|many
TGTGCCAGCAGTGAAGCGGGGGAGGGAGTCTACGAGCAGTACTTC
CASSEAGEGVYEQYF
>TRBJ1-1|NA|TRBV12-3/TRBV12-4|NA
TGTGCCAGCAGAACAGAGCGCCCGTCGACGAACACTGAAGCTTTCTTT
CASRTERPSTNTEAFF
>TRBJ2-7|TRBD1|TRBV10-1|many
TGCGCCAGCAGTGAGTCCCGGGACAGAATGTATGAGCAGTACTTC
CASSESRDRMYEQYF
>TRBJ2-7|TRBD1|TRBV15|many
TGTGCCACCAGCAGAGACCCAGGGGGCACGAACGAGCAGTACTTC
CATSRDPGGTNEQYF
>TRBJ2-5|TRBD1|TRBV9|many
TGTGCCAGCAGCGGTGGGACAGGGAACCAAGAGACCCAGTACTTC
CASSGGTGNQETQYF
>TRBJ2-2|TRBD2|TRBV7-9|many
TGTGCCAGCAGCCTTAGCGGGAGATCCTACGCCGGGGAGCTGTTTTTT
CASSLSGRSYAGELFF
>TRBJ2-7|TRBD1|TRBV20-1|NA
TGCAGTGCTAGAGATTACCTCAGGGGGAACAACGAGCAGTACTTC
CSARDYLRGNNEQYF
>TRBJ2-1|TRBD2|TRBV2|many
TGTGCCAGCAGTGGGACTAGCGGGGGGGTCAGCAATGAGCAGTTCTTC
CASSGTSGGVSNEQFF